This TCR beta chain stems from a study of cytomegalovirus exposure and HLA in healthy donors. In the case of this clone: Its antigen is not identified.

CDR1 is SGHDN and CDR2 is FVKESK in the germline V gene. The CDR3 has 15 residues. V lost 3 bases to trimming and J lost 8 bases; unmatched junction nucleotides: 5. In nominal health when sampled, donors likely had unrecorded immune exposures nonetheless. Study results and limitations: CMV serostatus stood as the only immune exposure information on hand. When analyzed later, a missense DCLRE1C variant was found to be linked to TCR beta V- and J-gene trimming.

PCR involved 60 Vbeta and 13 Jbeta primers. Clones were read by immunoSEQ multiplex PCR, and TCRdb kept only the in-frame ones, dropping some. The sample contains hundreds of thousands of clones, 65% to 85% of which appear only once. The rearrangement uses TRBV14 and TRBJ2-1; 12 nucleotides line up with TRBD2. The material sequenced was PBMCs. This TCR came from a female donor in good health and CMV-seronegative. The CDR3, as DNA: TGTGCCAGCAGCCAGCTAGCGGGAGGGCAGGATGAGCAGTTCTTC. Its protein product is CASSQLAGGQDEQFF.